The 2 T cell receptor beta chains below were found in one sample sequenced in a study of read filtering for tumor transcriptome and immune sequencing. Molecular barcoded adaptors covering alpha/delta and beta/gamma chains were used on approximately 400 ng RNA. TCRdb re-analysed the reads in MiXCR, keeping a single row per CDR3 protein. The table records tens of thousands of distinct CDR3 sequences, roughly 21% of them present only once. Sequencing was performed on a population of CD138-negative cells sorted from bone marrow. The origin of the receptors is a donor over 35 with multiple myeloma.

As for this clonotype: A read error may explain this, as a much larger clone is one base away. The rearrangement uses TRBV20-1 and TRBJ1-1; D is ambiguous. The CDR3 extends over 12 amino acids. CDR1 is DFQATT, CDR2 SNEGSKA, per germline (reference sequence). Trimming cost V 6 bases and J 4 bases, with 12 bases left between them. The CDR3 here is CSATSSLTEAFF. The CDR3 region has the DNA TGCAGTGCCACTTCGAGTCTCACTGAAGCTTTCTTT.

The chain recombines TRBV6-1 with TRBJ2-6; 11 nucleotides align to TRBD1. CDR3 size: 20 residues. Trimming cost V 7 bases and J 4 bases; bases outside gene matches: 18. Germline loops: CDR1 MNHNS, CDR2 SASEGT. CDR3 residues: CASTSGQGAIPISGANVLTF. DNA for the CDR3: TGTGCCAGCACCTCTGGACAGGGGGCGATACCGATATCCGGGGCCAACGTCCTGACTTTC.